This T cell receptor beta chain was sequenced during a study of identical twins' blood T cells. This clonotype was picked up a small number of times. What it recognizes is unknown. General study findings and limits: V gene usage reportedly matched far better within twin pairs than unrelated donors. Abundant TCRbeta CDR3s overlapped more between twins than with unrelated donors.

V lost 3 bases and J 3 bases, leaving 11 bases between the germline ends. The CDR3 sequence is 14 residues long. CDR1 SGHDN and CDR2 FVKESK come from the germline V gene. From the 5' RACE reads, TCRdb called clonotypes with MiXCR, one entry per CDR3 protein. Of a few hundred thousand distinct CDR3 sequences listed, about 28% are singletons. Donors were six healthy women in three monozygous twin pairs. The chain combines TRBV14 with TRBJ1-1, with a possible D match to TRBD1 (5 bases). The TCR sequence derives from a woman aged 18-55 years in good health. Source material: PBMCs. This CDR3 is CASSQPGWDTEAFF. The DNA for the CDR3 is TGTGCCAGCAGCCAGCCAGGGTGGGACACTGAAGCTTTCTTT.